These T cell receptor beta chains were read from a single sample in a study of blood T cells in healthy people across ages. TCRdb re-derived calls from the 5' RACE reads in MiXCR, one entry per CDR3 protein. The sample contains 550,000 to 700,000 distinct CDR3 sequences, 25% to 30% of which appear only once. Sequenced: blood. Receptors originate from a woman in her 70s in good health. Each CDR3 is given with its conserved first and last residue. A D gene is named only where the DNA matches it firmly. Rows give clone size only sometimes, using once, few, many, or a class for an expanded clone.

len,d_gene,v_gene,abundance,j_gene,CDR3aa,CDR3nt
18,TRBD2,TRBV4-2,few,TRBJ2-4,CASSQGLNSVAGSDIQYF,TGTGCCAGCAGCCAAGGTCTAAATTCGGTAGCGGGGAGTGACATTCAGTACTTC
19,TRBD2,TRBV4-3,few,TRBJ2-1,CASSLRGASGGLSYNEQFF,TGCGCCAGCAGCCTTCGCGGAGCTAGCGGGGGACTCTCCTACAATGAGCAGTTCTTC
15,.,TRBV5-1,few,TRBJ2-1,CASSLEQRRYNEQFF,TGCGCCAGCAGCTTGGAACAGCGGCGATACAATGAGCAGTTCTTC
15,.,TRBV10-3,few,TRBJ2-1,CAIRRDSSSYNEQFF,TGTGCCATCCGGCGGGACAGTAGCTCCTACAATGAGCAGTTCTTC
14,TRBD1,TRBV5-6,few,TRBJ1-2,CASSLASQGFGYTF,TGTGCCAGCAGCTTGGCGTCACAGGGGTTTGGCTACACCTTC
14,.,TRBV20-1,few,TRBJ2-1,CSAKLGPTYNEQFF,TGCAGTGCTAAACTCGGGCCCACCTACAATGAGCAGTTCTTC
14,TRBD1,TRBV20-1,few,TRBJ1-4,CSAPARDRVSKLFF,TGCAGTGCTCCTGCCCGGGACAGGGTTTCAAAACTGTTTTTT
15,.,TRBV3-1,few,TRBJ1-2,CASSHHGTDNYGYTF,TGTGCCAGCAGCCATCACGGGACTGATAACTATGGCTACACCTTC
14,TRBD1,TRBV12-3/TRBV12-4,.,TRBJ1-5,CASRRTGSSQPQHF,TGTGCCAGCAGACGGACAGGGTCGTCTCAGCCCCAGCATTTT
14,TRBD2,TRBV28,few,TRBJ2-7,CASTSSGSAYEQYF,TGTGCCAGCACCAGTAGCGGGAGTGCCTACGAGCAGTACTTC
14,.,TRBV6-2/TRBV6-3,.,TRBJ1-1,CASRRTALNTEAFF,TGTGCCAGCAGAAGGACAGCCTTGAACACTGAAGCTTTCTTT
14,.,TRBV3-1,few,TRBJ1-5,CASSQGLRFQPQHF,TGTGCCAGCAGCCAAGGGCTACGGTTTCAGCCCCAGCATTTT
12,.,TRBV20-1,.,TRBJ1-5,CSAFTGNQPQHF,TGCAGTGCTTTTACCGGGAATCAGCCCCAGCATTTT
15,.,TRBV6-1,.,TRBJ1-4,CASTPPGSTNEKLFF,TGTGCCAGCACCCCACCGGGATCAACTAATGAAAAACTGTTTTTT